Presented here are 2 T cell receptor beta chains from one specimen sequenced in a study of CD8 T cells in ankylosing spondylitis. TCRdb re-called the 5' RACE reads with MiXCR, one entry per CDR3 protein. Here the sample spans roughly 180,000 distinct CDR3 sequences, approximately 10% being singletons. The source material was blood, either unsorted or a sorted T cell fraction (not recorded which). The receptors come from a female donor with ankylosing spondylitis or in good health (not recorded which).

This clonotype was counted between two and nine times. The gene calls are TRBV9 and TRBJ1-1; TRBD1 is a possible D gene (6 bases). V dropped 3 bases and J dropped 1 base, with 10 bases sitting between them. Germline CDR1 reads SGDLS; CDR2 reads YYNGEE. The CDR3 covers 14 residues. CDR3 in DNA: TGTGCCAGCAGCGCCTCGACAGGGAACACTGAAGCTTTCTTT. Amino acid sequence: CASSASTGNTEAFF.

This clonotype was detected a few times. The V and J genes are TRBV6-2 or TRBV6-3 and TRBJ2-1; D may be TRBD2 (6 bases). Trimming pared 5 bases from V and 2 bases from J, leaving 16 bases between. The CDR3 loop spans 16 amino acids. Germline V gene data show CDR1 as MNHEY and CDR2 as SVGEGT. CDR3 amino acids: CASSLRLASPYNEQFF. The CDR3 nucleotides read TGTGCCAGCAGTCTACGCCTAGCGAGCCCCTACAATGAGCAGTTCTTC.